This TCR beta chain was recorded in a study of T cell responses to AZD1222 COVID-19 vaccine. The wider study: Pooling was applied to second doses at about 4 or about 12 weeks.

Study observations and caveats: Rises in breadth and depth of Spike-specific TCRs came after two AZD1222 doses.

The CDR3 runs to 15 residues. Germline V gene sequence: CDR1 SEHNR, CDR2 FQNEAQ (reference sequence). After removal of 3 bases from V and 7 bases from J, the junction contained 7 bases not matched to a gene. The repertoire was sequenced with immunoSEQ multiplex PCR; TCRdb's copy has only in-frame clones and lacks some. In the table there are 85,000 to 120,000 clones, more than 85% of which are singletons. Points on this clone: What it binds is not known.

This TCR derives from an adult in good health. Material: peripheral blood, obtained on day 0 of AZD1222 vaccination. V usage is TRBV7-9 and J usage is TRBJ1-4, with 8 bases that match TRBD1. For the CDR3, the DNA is TGTGCCAGCAGCTTCCCAGGGGGCAGCAGTGAAAAACTGTTTTTT. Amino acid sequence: CASSFPGGSSEKLFF.